A single sample is the source of the 15 T cell receptor beta chains below, sequenced in a study of blood T cell repertoires in COVID-19. Produced via immunoSEQ multiplex PCR; TCRdb's table is partial and in-frame only. The data show about 180,000 clones, 80% to 90% seen once. Source material: peripheral blood. Receptors originate from a man aged 45 to 65 with active or convalescent COVID-19.

V and J are TRBV5-4 and TRBJ2-3, with D tentatively TRBD2 (5 bases). This CDR3 comprises 13 residues. Deletions cut 0 bases from V and 6 bases from J, with 8 bases between. CDR1 and CDR2 (germline): SGHNT, YYREEE (reference sequence). The CDR3: CASSLVPGDTQYF. The DNA for the CDR3 is TGTGCCAGCAGCTTGGTTCCGGGGGATACGCAGTATTTT.

This clone was observed a few times. The rearrangement links TRBV7-2 to TRBJ2-3; no clear D gene. The germline CDR1 and CDR2 sequences are SGHTA and FQGNSA. This CDR3 contains 12 residues. Trimming took 6 bases from V and 5 from J, leaving 9 bases between them. The CDR3 DNA reads as TGTGCCAGCAGGGTACTTAAAGATACGCAGTATTTT. It specifies CASRVLKDTQYF.

The CDR3 DNA is TGTGCCAGCAAGGGGAGGGGCCACCAGGCCCAGCATTTT. Protein: CASKGRGHQAQHF. The rearrangement links TRBV6-5 to TRBJ1-5, with D possibly being TRBD1 (5 bases). V gave up 7 bases and J gave up 11 bases, with 18 bases separating them. Germline lookup yields CDR1 MNHEY and CDR2 SVGAGI. CDR3 length: 13 residues.

The chain uses TRBV29-1 and TRBJ2-1; TRBD1 matches at 9 bases. The CDR3 consists of 13 residues. Unmatched junction bases numbered 5, after V lost 3 bases and J lost 8 bases. Germline V lookup: CDR1 SQVTM, CDR2 ANQGSEA. The CDR3 region has the DNA TGCAGCGTTGAGACAGGGGGTGCCGATGAGCAGTTCTTC. Protein product: CSVETGGADEQFF.

The chain carries TRBV28 and TRBJ1-3, with no clear D. Per germline, CDR1 MDHEN and CDR2 SYDVKM. V dropped 3 bases and J dropped 0 bases, with 21 bases sitting between them. The CDR3 is made up of 19 amino acids. CDR3 protein: CASSLYYLGAAPSGNTIYF. CDR3 DNA sequence: TGTGCCAGCAGTTTGTACTACTTAGGCGCGGCCCCCTCTGGAAACACCATATATTTT.

The gene calls are TRBV3-1 (or the pseudogene TRBV3-2) and TRBJ2-1, with 8 bases lining up with TRBD1. CDR3 length: 16 residues. V was clipped by 2 bases and J by 3 bases; unmatched bases: 6. Germline V gene lookup returns CDR1 LGHDT and CDR2 YNNKEL (reference sequence). CDR3 coding DNA: TGTGCCAGCAGCCAATTAGCACAGGGGGGCTACAATGAGCAGTTCTTC. Translated, it gives CASSQLAQGGYNEQFF.

This clone was seen once. The chain links TRBV6-6 to TRBJ2-2; maybe TRBD2 (5 bases). V dropped 1 base and J dropped 5 bases, with 8 bases sitting between them. The CDR3 length is 14 residues. The germline V gene encodes CDR1 MNHNY and CDR2 SVGAGI (reference sequence). The CDR3 loop is CASSYFSGTGELFF. The CDR3 bases are TGTGCCAGCAGTTACTTCTCGGGGACCGGGGAGCTGTTTTTT.

The table lists this clone with a count of one. V gene TRBV24-1 combines with J gene TRBJ1-1; D is undetermined. V dropped 12 bases and J dropped 12 bases, with 19 bases sitting between them. The CDR3 covers 11 residues. Germline lookup yields CDR1 KGHDR and CDR2 SFDVKD. The CDR3 region is CASWTSGRTFF. The CDR3 nucleotides are TGTGCCTCCTGGACTTCCGGGCGGACTTTCTTT.

This chain connects TRBV6-5 to TRBJ1-1, with D perhaps TRBD1 (5 bases). V lost 5 bases and J lost 7, with 14 bases in between. Germline V gene lookup returns CDR1 MNHEY and CDR2 SVGAGI. There are 13 residues in the CDR3. The CDR3 region is CASSNDRASEAFF. In nucleotides, the CDR3 is TGTGCCAGCAGTAATGACAGAGCCAGTGAAGCTTTCTTT.

This chain uses TRBV7-2 with TRBJ2-2, with unresolved D. CDR3 size: 14 residues. Germline V gene data show CDR1 as SGHTA and CDR2 as FQGNSA. Between the trimmed V and J ends, which lost 1 base and 4 bases, there was a span of 7 bases. The CDR3, as DNA: TGTGCCAGCAGCTTAGTAGTGAGCACCGGGGAGCTGTTTTTT. It encodes CASSLVVSTGELFF. Full variable domain (missing parts from reference TRBV7-2 and TRBJ2-2): GAGVSQSPSNKVTEKGKDVELRCDPISGHTALYWYRQSLGQGLEFLIYFQGNSAPDKSGLPSDRFSAERTGGSVSTLTIQRTQQEDSAVYLCASSLVVSTGELFFGEGSRLTVL.

The chain uses TRBV11-3 and TRBJ2-3, with 9 positions matching TRBD2. There are 15 residues in the CDR3. After removal of 4 bases from V and 0 bases from J, the junction contained 2 bases not matched to a gene. Germline V gene data show CDR1 as SGHNT and CDR2 as YENEEA. DNA for the CDR3: TGTGCCAGCAGCTATAGCGGGGGAAGCACAGATACGCAGTATTTT. This sequence encodes CASSYSGGSTDTQYF.

The chain uses TRBV10-3 and TRBJ1-5, with 7 bases identical to TRBD1. Trimming at V came to 0 bases and at J to 4 bases, leaving 9 bases not matched to a gene. There are 17 residues in the CDR3. CDR1 and CDR2 from the germline V gene are ENHRY and SYGVKD. CDR3: CAISESVRGDGNQPQHF. CDR3 DNA: TGTGCCATCAGTGAGTCGGTCAGGGGGGACGGAAATCAGCCCCAGCATTTT.

The rearrangement uses TRBV4-2 and TRBJ1-5; weak D call: TRBD1 (5 bases). Per germline, CDR1 LGHNA and CDR2 YNFKEQ. V lost 0 bases and J 5 bases, leaving 11 bases between the germline ends. The CDR3 is made up of 15 amino acids. The CDR3 region is CASSQDGGLDQPQHF. In DNA form, the CDR3 reads TGTGCCAGCAGCCAAGATGGGGGGTTGGATCAGCCCCAGCATTTT.

The chain joins TRBV7-3 to TRBJ2-1; D is unclear. The V gene's germline CDR1 is SGHTA and CDR2 FQGTGA. V was shortened by 2 bases and J by 7 bases, with 9 bases between the two germline ends. The CDR3 loop spans 13 amino acids. CDR3 amino acids: CASSLEPINEQFF. CDR3 bases: TGTGCCAGCAGCTTAGAGCCGATAAATGAGCAGTTCTTC.

This chain connects TRBV7-6 to TRBJ1-3; D remains unclear. The CDR3 is 16 residues long. Trimming took 4 bases from V and 4 from J, leaving 17 bases between them. Germline lookup yields CDR1 SGHVS and CDR2 FNYEAQ. The CDR3 is CASSSTSGWEGNTIYF. CDR3 coding DNA: TGTGCCAGCAGCTCTACCTCGGGGTGGGAAGGAAACACCATATATTTT.